Each of the 31 T cell receptor beta chains below was sequenced from the same sample in a study of OX40 agonist ivuxolimab in advanced cancers. Assay used: immunoSEQ multiplex PCR; TCRdb lists only in-frame clones, some missing. Of just over 20,000 clones in the sample, around 82% were seen once. The sequences come from CD4+ or CD8+ T cells sorted from blood, collected in a trial of the OX40 agonist ivuxolimab. These receptors were obtained from an adult with an advanced solid tumor such as melanoma, head and neck, liver or kidney cancer.

The V and J genes are TRBV7-2 and TRBJ1-6; D unresolved. Germline loops: CDR1 SGHTA, CDR2 FQGNSA. V was pared by 3 bases and J by 8 bases, with 11 bases between. This CDR3 has 14 amino acids. This chain's CDR3 is CASSFQVLDSPLHF. The CDR3 DNA reads as TGTGCCAGCAGCTTTCAGGTCTTGGATTCACCCCTCCACTTT.

The V and J genes are TRBV19 and TRBJ2-7; the match to TRBD1 covers 7 bases. Germline CDR1 and CDR2: LNHDA and SQIVND (reference sequence). The CDR3 is made up of 16 amino acids. Losses at the gene ends were 6 bases for V and 0 bases for J; bases not matched to a gene: 11. In nucleotides, the CDR3 is TGTGCCAGTAGCGATCCAGGGGGACGAAGCTCCTACGAGCAGTACTTC. The encoded protein is CASSDPGGRSSYEQYF.

The V and J genes are TRBV12-5 and TRBJ2-5, with D possibly TRBD2 on 5 matching bases. The length of the CDR3 is 13 residues. The V and J ends lost 7 bases and 5 bases respectively, with 14 bases between them. CDR1 is LGHNT and CDR2 is FRNRAP in the germline V gene. DNA of the CDR3: TGTGCTAGTGTGGGAGTTGAGCGGGAGACCCAGTACTTC. Residues: CASVGVERETQYF.

The V and J genes are TRBV14 and TRBJ1-2; D call uncertain. Germline V gene sequence: CDR1 SGHDN, CDR2 FVKESK. The CDR3 is 17 residues long. The V gene lost 1 base and the J gene lost 5 bases, with 20 bases spanning the gap. Here the CDR3 DNA reads TGTGCCAGCAGCCAAGTGAGATTGGCGAAAGCCACTTATGGCTACACCTTC. This gives the protein CASSQVRLAKATYGYTF.

The V call is TRBV4-1, the J call TRBJ2-5; the D is unclear. The length of the CDR3 is 15 residues. Germline V lookup: CDR1 MGHRA, CDR2 YSYEKL. Trimming removed 1 base at V and 4 bases at J, with 13 bases between. The CDR3 here is CASSQGPQAPETQYF. The CDR3 nucleotides are TGCGCCAGCAGCCAAGGGCCCCAGGCTCCAGAGACCCAGTACTTC.

This clone is labeled as medium-sized (0.01 to 0.1%). The J gene is TRBJ2-7, the V gene TRBV2, with 7 bases lining up with TRBD1. Trimming took 6 bases from V and 9 from J; bases not matched to a gene: 11. The germline CDR1 and CDR2 sequences are SNHLY and FYNNEI. The CDR3 sequence is 13 residues long. In DNA, the CDR3 is TGTGCCAGCAGGGGACAGACAGCTTGGGGGCAGTACTTC. This translates into CASRGQTAWGQYF.

The chain is built from TRBV13 and TRBJ1-2; unclear D gene. Trimming left V 3 bases short and J 4 bases short, with 9 bases between. The germline V gene encodes CDR1 PRHDT and CDR2 FYEKMQ (reference sequence). The CDR3 has 13 residues. The CDR3 nucleotides are TGTGCCAGCAGCTTTTCTAAGAGCTATGGCTACACCTTC. The encoded protein is CASSFSKSYGYTF.

This clone was detected only a few times. This sequence joins TRBV4-3 and TRBJ2-3; 7 bases are a match to TRBD2. The CDR3 runs to 15 residues. The germline V gene encodes CDR1 LGHNA and CDR2 YSLEER. V lost 0 bases, J lost 4 bases, and 4 bases stayed unmatched. The DNA for the CDR3 is TGCGCCAGCAGCCAAGAATCTGGGGGGGCAGATACGCAGTATTTT. Its translation is CASSQESGGADTQYF.

The chain couples TRBV19 to TRBJ2-3; no firm D call. CDR1 and CDR2 from the germline V gene are LNHDA and SQIVND (reference sequence). There are 16 residues in the CDR3. V was shortened by 3 bases and J by 2 bases, with 15 bases between the two germline ends. The CDR3 reads CASSMARTTITDTQYF. The CDR3 nucleotides are TGTGCCAGTAGTATGGCTCGCACAACTATCACAGATACGCAGTATTTT.

In this sample, this clone turned up a few times. The genes are TRBV18 and TRBJ1-2; D not resolved. The CDR3 length is 13 residues. With 4 bases removed from V and 1 base from J, the gap between germline ends came to 7 bases. Germline values: CDR1 KGHSH, CDR2 LQKENI. Here the CDR3 DNA reads TGTGCCAGCTCACGCGGCAATAACTATGGCTACACCTTC. Translating it yields CASSRGNNYGYTF. The full variable domain, in which reference TRBV18 and TRBJ1-2 provide the parts outside the CDR3, is NAGVMQNPRHLVRRRGQEARLRCSPMKGHSHVYWYRQLPEEGLKFMVYLQKENIIDESGMPKERFSAEFPKEGPSILRIQQVVRGDSAAYFCASSRGNNYGYTFGSGTRLTVV.

The chain combines TRBV27 with TRBJ2-5, with D perhaps matching TRBD1 (6 bases). The CDR3 is made up of 11 amino acids. The V gene lost 5 bases and the J gene lost 5 bases, with 6 bases spanning the gap. Germline assignment: CDR1 MNHEY and CDR2 SMNVEV (reference sequence). CDR3 bases: TGTGCCAGCAGTCAGGGGGAGACCCAGTACTTC. Protein product: CASSQGETQYF.

This clone was detected a few times. The CDR3 region is CASSLDRLDEQYF. CDR3 DNA: TGTGCCAGCAGCTTAGACCGACTCGACGAGCAGTACTTC. V is TRBV11-2 and J is TRBJ2-7; unclear D gene. V was cut by 0 bases and J by 5 bases, with 8 bases left in between. CDR3 length equals 13 residues. The V gene's germline CDR1 is SGHAT and CDR2 FQNNGV.

The rearrangement uses TRBV7-3 and TRBJ2-3, with 8 bases identical to TRBD1. V lost 5 bases and J lost 4; bases outside the gene matches: 5. Germline assignment: CDR1 SGHTA and CDR2 FQGTGA. The CDR3 is made up of 14 amino acids. CDR3 DNA: TGTGCCAGCAGCCCTCGGACAGGGTCAGATACGCAGTATTTT. This sequence encodes CASSPRTGSDTQYF.

The chain links TRBV7-6 to TRBJ2-7, with D possibly being TRBD1 (6 bases). V was clipped by 4 bases and J by 3 bases, with 10 bases between them. The CDR3 has 13 residues. The V gene's germline CDR1 is SGHVS and CDR2 FNYEAQ. This CDR3 is CASSSYRVYEQYF. CDR3 bases: TGTGCCAGCAGCTCTTACAGGGTCTACGAGCAGTACTTC. The variable domain in full, completed from reference TRBV7-6 and TRBJ2-7, reads GAGVSQSPRYKVTKRGQDVALRCDPISGHVSLYWYRQALGQGPEFLTYFNYEAQQDKSGLPNDRFSAERPEGSISTLTIQRTEQRDSAMYRCASSSYRVYEQYFGPGTRLTVT.

The chain carries TRBV11-2 and TRBJ2-7, with TRBD1 identical over 8 bases. From germline, CDR1 is SGHAT and CDR2 FQNNGV. CDR3 length: 14 amino acids. Trimming at V came to 2 bases and at J to 3 bases, leaving 3 bases not matched to a gene. DNA of the CDR3: TGTGCCAGCAGCTTATTGACAGGGGACTACGAGCAGTACTTC. This translates into CASSLLTGDYEQYF.

V usage is TRBV7-6 and J usage is TRBJ2-7; 7 nucleotides agree with TRBD1. The CDR3 extends over 15 amino acids. Germline V gene lookup returns CDR1 SGHVS and CDR2 FNYEAQ. The V and J ends lost 1 base and 2 bases, in that order; junction bases with no gene match: 5. CDR3 coding DNA: TGTGCCAGCAGCTTAGGGACAGGCAGCCCCTACGAGCAGTACTTC. Amino acid sequence: CASSLGTGSPYEQYF.

The table lists this clone with a few counts. The chain uses TRBV7-3 and TRBJ2-5; 10 nucleotides line up with TRBD2. V lost 0 bases and J lost 2; bases outside the gene matches: 0. Germline-derived CDR1 and CDR2 are SGHTA and FQGTGA. CDR3 size: 15 residues. This CDR3 is CASSLTAGGQETQYF. CDR3 DNA: TGTGCCAGCAGCTTAACAGCGGGGGGGCAAGAGACCCAGTACTTC.

The gene calls are TRBV9 and TRBJ2-1; TRBD2 matches at 8 bases. The CDR3 runs to 13 residues. Germline V gene sequence: CDR1 SGDLS, CDR2 YYNGEE. V gave up 5 bases and J gave up 10 bases; unmatched junction bases: 8. The CDR3 region is CASSEAGAWEQFF. CDR3 sequence (DNA): TGTGCCAGCAGTGAAGCGGGGGCCTGGGAGCAGTTCTTC.

The chain is built from TRBV5-1 and TRBJ1-1; TRBD1 is a possible D gene (5 bases). The CDR3 is made up of 16 amino acids. The V end lost 4 bases, the J end lost 11 bases, and 27 bases lay between the germline ends. Germline V gene sequence: CDR1 SGHRS, CDR2 YFSETQ. The CDR3 DNA reads as TGCGCCAGCAGCGTTGGCCGGCAGGAGGGGTATGGTATGGCTTTCTTT. The encoded protein is CASSVGRQEGYGMAFF.

Here the CDR3 reads CASSSLVGSSMGIQYF. The DNA for the CDR3 is TGTGCCAGCAGCTCATTAGTAGGGAGTTCTATGGGCATTCAGTACTTC. This chain joins TRBV5-6 and TRBJ2-4, with a weak D call TRBD2 (5 bases). The CDR3 loop spans 16 amino acids. Trimming left V 3 bases short and J 9 bases short, with 22 bases between. Germline CDR1 is SGHDT and CDR2 is YYEEEE. The full variable domain, rest sourced from reference TRBV5-6 and TRBJ2-4, is DAGVTQSPTHLIKTRGQQVTLRCSPKSGHDTVSWYQQALGQGPQFIFQYYEEEERQRGNFPDRFSGHQFPNYSSELNVNALLLGDSALYLCASSSLVGSSMGIQYFGAGTRLSVL.

The chain uses TRBV5-1 and TRBJ1-3, with 7 bases matching TRBD1. The CDR3 extends over 16 amino acids. Germline-derived CDR1 and CDR2 are SGHRS and YFSETQ. Trimming cost V 0 bases and J 4 bases; bases outside gene matches: 7. CDR3 DNA sequence: TGCGCCAGCAGCTTGGACGGACAGGCCAGCGGAAACACCATATATTTT. Residues: CASSLDGQASGNTIYF.

Only a few counts were recorded for this clone. V and J are TRBV6-1 and TRBJ2-1, with 9 bases matching TRBD2. V lost 2 bases, J lost 4 bases, and 9 bases stayed unmatched. The CDR3 sequence is 17 residues long. Germline-derived CDR1 and CDR2 are MNHNS and SASEGT. This CDR3 reads CASSERVAGAPYNEQFF. CDR3 sequence (DNA): TGTGCCAGCAGTGAACGGGTAGCGGGGGCCCCATACAATGAGCAGTTCTTC.

The chain employs TRBV11-3 and TRBJ1-1; 7 positions agree with TRBD1. V shed 4 bases and J 0 bases; nucleotides not matched to a gene: 2. The CDR3 runs 14 residues. Germline V gene sequence: CDR1 SGHNT, CDR2 YENEEA. CDR3 protein: CASSSGTVNTEAFF. CDR3 bases: TGTGCCAGCAGCTCTGGGACAGTGAACACTGAAGCTTTCTTT.

The V call is TRBV7-9, the J call TRBJ2-1, with no clear D. Germline CDR1 and CDR2: SEHNR and FQNEAQ (reference sequence). The CDR3 is made up of 13 amino acids. The V gene lost 5 bases and the J gene lost 2 bases, with 7 bases spanning the gap. The CDR3 sequence is CASSVDAYNEQFF. Here the CDR3 DNA reads TGTGCCAGCAGCGTCGACGCCTACAATGAGCAGTTCTTC.

This clone was recorded a few times. The same CDR3 is also encoded by other DNA sequences in this sample. This chain links TRBV27 with TRBJ1-2; D remains ambiguous. CDR3 size: 15 residues. Trimming took off 5 bases at V and 2 bases at J, with 15 bases between the two ends. The germline gives CDR1 MNHEY, CDR2 SMNVEV (reference sequence). CDR3 residues: CASSRKGRRNYGYTF. Here the CDR3 DNA reads TGTGCCAGCAGTCGCAAAGGGCGCCGGAACTATGGCTACACCTTC.

This clone was found a few times. The chain couples TRBV19 to TRBJ2-5, with D perhaps matching TRBD2 (5 bases). This CDR3 is built from 15 residues. Germline V CDR1 and CDR2: LNHDA, SQIVND (reference sequence). Deletions cut 9 bases from V and 1 base from J, with 18 bases between. CDR3 region: CASRRTRASQETQYF. The CDR3 DNA is TGTGCCAGCAGAAGAACGAGGGCGAGCCAAGAGACCCAGTACTTC.

The chain joins TRBV7-8 to TRBJ2-1; D unclear. The CDR3 is 12 residues long. In germline, CDR1 is SGHVS, CDR2 FQNEAQ. With 5 bases removed from V and 10 bases from J, the gap between germline ends came to 12 bases. CDR3 coding DNA: TGTGCCAGCAGCCCCCGCCAGTTCGAGCAGTTCTTC. Translating gives CASSPRQFEQFF.

This clone has just one count. V usage is TRBV11-3 and J usage is TRBJ2-1, with 7 nucleotides matching TRBD1. Germline V lookup: CDR1 SGHNT, CDR2 YENEEA. V lost 3 bases, J lost 6 bases, and 8 bases stayed unmatched. This CDR3 is built from 15 residues. Here the CDR3 reads CASSFGTVKGNEQFF. For the CDR3, the DNA is TGTGCCAGCAGCTTCGGGACAGTCAAGGGCAATGAGCAGTTCTTC.

This clone showed up just a few times. The V gene is TRBV27, the J gene TRBJ2-7; D possibly corresponds to TRBD1 (5 bases). The CDR3 contains 12 residues. Germline V gene sequence: CDR1 MNHEY, CDR2 SMNVEV (reference sequence). The ends were cut back, 6 bases at V and 3 bases at J, with 9 bases in the middle. DNA of the CDR3: TGTGCCAGCAGGGACAACAGCTACGAGCAGTACTTC. It yields the protein CASRDNSYEQYF.

In this sample, this clone turned up a few times. The CDR3 loop is CASSSDSAGANVLTF. For the CDR3, the DNA is TGTGCCAGCAGTTCGGACTCGGCTGGGGCCAACGTCCTGACTTTC. The chain combines TRBV6-5 with TRBJ2-6, with a weak D call TRBD2 (5 bases). This CDR3 spans 15 amino acids. V lost 4 bases and J lost 2, with 9 bases in between. Germline CDR1 MNHEY, CDR2 SVGAGI.

This sequence joins TRBV5-6 and TRBJ2-2; D is unresolved. V lost 0 bases to trimming and J lost 3 bases, with 6 bases between them. The germline V gene has CDR1 SGHDT and CDR2 YYEEEE. This CDR3 region has 14 residues. The CDR3 nucleotides are TGTGCCAGCAGCTTGGGGAGATACACCGGGGAGCTGTTTTTT. Translating it yields CASSLGRYTGELFF.